The 29 T cell receptor beta chains in this list originate from one sample, sequenced in a study of T cells in Graves' hyperthyroidism and ophthalmopathy. What was amplified from RNA transcripts were TCR beta CDR3 regions. A set of HTBI primers served as the primers for a first-round RT-PCR of the TCR CDR3. TCRdb independently ran MiXCR on the multiplex PCR reads; one entry per CDR3 protein. The sample includes under 450,000 distinct CDR3 sequences, approximately 17% of them seen just once. Source material: blood. The source is a woman aged 25 to 39 with Graves' hyperthyroidism that later progressed to Graves' ophthalmopathy.

This clonotype was recorded many times. CDR3 in DNA: TGCGCCAGCAGTCCTGACAGATTAGATGAAAAACTGTTTTTT. Its protein product is CASSPDRLDEKLFF. The V gene is TRBV10-2, the J gene TRBJ1-4, with D possibly being TRBD1 (5 bases). Germline values: CDR1 WSHSY, CDR2 SAAADI. V was trimmed by 5 bases and J by 6 bases, leaving 13 bases between them. There are 14 residues in the CDR3.

This clonotype appeared many times. The rearrangement uses TRBV14 and TRBJ1-2; D call uncertain. The CDR3 spans 17 residues. V was trimmed by 2 bases and J by 6 bases, leaving 22 bases between them. Per germline, CDR1 SGHDN and CDR2 FVKESK. This CDR3 reads CASSQLDRARVGNGYTF. The CDR3 bases are TGTGCCAGCAGCCAATTGGACCGCGCCCGGGTCGGAAATGGCTACACCTTC.

In its sample, this clonotype was seen many times. The chain has TRBV20-1 and TRBJ1-1; D possibly corresponds to TRBD1 (5 bases). Germline CDR1 reads DFQATT; CDR2 reads SNEGSKA (reference sequence). The CDR3 has 15 residues. Trimming took 0 bases from V and 0 from J, leaving 11 bases between them. The CDR3 DNA is TGCAGTGCTAGAGATCGGCCGACAGTGAACACTGAAGCTTTCTTT. It is translated as CSARDRPTVNTEAFF.

Ten or more counts support this clonotype. The gene calls are TRBV7-8 and TRBJ2-2, with 8 positions matching TRBD2. The CDR3 runs 17 residues. With 4 bases clipped from V and 4 bases from J, the junction kept 11 bases outside the gene matches. The germline V gene encodes CDR1 SGHVS and CDR2 FQNEAQ. The CDR3 spells CASSSNPSGGRTGELFF. The CDR3 DNA reads TGTGCCAGCAGCTCGAACCCCAGCGGGGGACGCACCGGGGAGCTGTTTTTT.

In its sample, this clonotype was seen many times. This chain uses TRBV27 with TRBJ1-6, with a tentative D call TRBD1 (6 bases). With 5 bases removed from V and 6 bases from J, the gap between germline ends came to 11 bases. Germline V gives CDR1 MNHEY, CDR2 SMNVEV (reference sequence). This CDR3 region has 14 residues. This CDR3 reads CASSLRGGNSPLHF. CDR3 nucleotides: TGTGCCAGCAGTCTCAGGGGTGGTAATTCACCCCTCCACTTT.

The sample holds many counts of this clonotype. This sequence joins TRBV28 and TRBJ1-2; D perhaps matches TRBD1 (6 bases). V lost 2 bases, J lost 4 bases, and 8 bases lay in between. Germline CDR1 reads MDHEN; CDR2 reads SYDVKM. The CDR3 contains 13 residues. CDR3 amino acids: CASSLSRGYGYTF. Written as DNA, the CDR3 is TGTGCCAGCAGTTTAAGCAGGGGCTATGGCTACACCTTC.

CDR3 DNA sequence: TGTGCCAGCAGCTTCATATCCCACCTAACAGCCGGGGAGCTGTTTTTT. Protein product: CASSFISHLTAGELFF. V gene TRBV5-4 combines with J gene TRBJ2-2; no clear D gene. There are 16 residues in the CDR3. V was cut by 2 bases and J by 6 bases, with 17 bases left in between. The germline CDR1 and CDR2 sequences are SGHNT and YYREEE (reference sequence).

This clonotype came up many times. This sequence joins TRBV18 and TRBJ2-1, with a possible D match to TRBD1 (6 bases). V lost 1 base and J 7 bases, leaving 8 bases between the germline ends. Germline V gives CDR1 KGHSH, CDR2 LQKENI. The CDR3 is 13 residues long. The CDR3 sequence: CASSPLQGNEQFF. DNA for the CDR3: TGTGCCAGCTCACCACTCCAGGGGAATGAGCAGTTCTTC.

This clonotype occurred a few times. The V gene is TRBV10-3, the J gene TRBJ2-1; D uncertain. Germline values: CDR1 ENHRY, CDR2 SYGVKD. Trimming cost V 7 bases and J 8 bases, with 9 bases left between them. CDR3 length: 11 amino acids. In DNA form, the CDR3 reads TGTGCCATCACATCAGGCGATGAGCAGTTCTTC. It codes for CAITSGDEQFF.

In this sample, this clonotype turned up many times. The chain is built from TRBV24-1 and TRBJ1-1; the D is unclear. The CDR3 spans 15 residues. Trimming took off 4 bases at V and 1 base at J, with 12 bases between the two ends. Germline CDR1 reads KGHDR; CDR2 reads SFDVKD. CDR3 protein: CATSEGSAGNTEAFF. The CDR3 region has the DNA TGTGCCACCAGTGAAGGGTCGGCAGGGAACACTGAAGCTTTCTTT.

This chain joins TRBV20-1 and TRBJ2-3; D is tentatively TRBD1 or TRBD2 (5 bases each). The CDR3 covers 13 residues. Germline CDR1 and CDR2: DFQATT and SNEGSKA (reference sequence). The V end lost 4 bases, the J end lost 1 base, and 9 bases lay between the germline ends. CDR3 sequence (DNA): TGCAGTGCTATGGGGGTAGGCACAGATACGCAGTATTTT. The encoded protein is CSAMGVGTDTQYF.

This clonotype was seen a handful of times. The V gene is TRBV19, the J gene TRBJ1-1; D is unresolved. The CDR3 loop spans 15 amino acids. Between the trimmed V and J ends, which lost 4 bases and 1 base, there was a span of 13 bases. The V gene's germline CDR1 is LNHDA and CDR2 SQIVND (reference sequence). CDR3 loop: CASSTIGNRNTEAFF. The DNA of the CDR3 is TGTGCCAGTAGTACCATAGGAAATCGGAACACTGAAGCTTTCTTT.

This clonotype was detected many times. This chain joins TRBV28 and TRBJ2-2; D uncertain. The V and J ends lost 3 bases and 5 bases respectively, with 13 bases between them. This CDR3 is built from 15 residues. In germline, CDR1 is MDHEN, CDR2 SYDVKM. CDR3 region: CASSLSSAETGELFF. The CDR3 DNA reads as TGTGCCAGCAGTTTGTCCTCAGCCGAGACCGGGGAGCTGTTTTTT. Full variable domain (remainder filled in from reference TRBV28 and TRBJ2-2): DVKVTQSSRYLVKRTGEKVFLECVQDMDHENMFWYRQDPGLGLRLIYFSYDVKMKEKGDIPEGYSVSREKKERFSLILESASTNQTSMYLCASSLSSAETGELFFGEGSRLTVL.

This clonotype was counted at least ten times. V and J are TRBV25-1 and TRBJ1-1, with D hard to call. The CDR3 extends over 13 amino acids. V lost 6 bases and J 1 base, leaving 9 bases between the germline ends. CDR1 and CDR2 (germline): MGHDK, SYGVNS. CDR3 sequence reads: CASRGWRNTEAFF. CDR3 bases: TGTGCCAGCAGGGGGTGGAGGAACACTGAAGCTTTCTTT.

Many counts were recorded for this clonotype. The genes are TRBV28 and TRBJ2-7; 9 bases align to TRBD2. This CDR3 has 13 amino acids. V lost 6 bases, J lost 2 bases, and 2 bases stayed unmatched. The V gene's germline CDR1 is MDHEN and CDR2 SYDVKM. CDR3 nucleotides: TGTGCCAGCAGACCTAGCGGGACCTACGAGCAGTACTTC. Its protein product is CASRPSGTYEQYF.

This clonotype has ten or more counts. The chain combines TRBV7-9 with TRBJ2-7; possible D gene TRBD1, 5 bases. The germline CDR1 and CDR2 sequences are SEHNR and FQNEAQ (reference sequence). The CDR3 runs 13 residues. V dropped 6 bases and J dropped 2 bases, with 11 bases sitting between them. The CDR3 sequence is CASSYDSAYEQYF. In DNA, the CDR3 is TGTGCCAGCAGTTACGACAGCGCCTACGAGCAGTACTTC.

There are many counts of this clonotype. V gene TRBV19 combines with J gene TRBJ1-2; no reliable D call. This CDR3 has 17 amino acids. Trimming pared 3 bases from V and 2 bases from J, leaving 19 bases between. The V gene's germline CDR1 is LNHDA and CDR2 SQIVND (reference sequence). CDR3 bases: TGTGCCAGTAGTATGGTGGGAGGAGGACCTGAGAACTATGGCTACACCTTC. Translating it yields CASSMVGGGPENYGYTF.

About this clonotype: This may arise from a read error, as a much more abundant clone is one base away. This sequence joins TRBV6-9 and TRBJ1-2, with TRBD1 matching over 10 bases. This CDR3 is 14 amino acids long. V lost 8 bases and J lost 6; bases outside the gene matches: 9. The V gene's germline CDR1 is MNHGY and CDR2 SVAAGI. The DNA for the CDR3 is TGTGCCAGCGGACGGGACAGGGGCGGCCATGGCTACACCTTC. Its protein is CASGRDRGGHGYTF.

This clonotype was observed a few times. The chain links TRBV6-1 to TRBJ2-1; TRBD1 might be the D (5 bases). The CDR3 runs to 14 residues. V lost 3 bases and J lost 8, with 14 bases in between. CDR1 and CDR2 from the germline V gene are MNHNS and SASEGT. CDR3 residues: CASSDQGPLDEQFF. Here the CDR3 DNA reads TGTGCCAGCAGTGACCAGGGCCCCTTAGATGAGCAGTTCTTC.

This clonotype was seen at least ten times. The chain combines TRBV2 with TRBJ2-1; D may match TRBD1 or TRBD2 (6 bases each). Deletions cut 5 bases from V and 4 bases from J, with 18 bases between. Germline-derived CDR1 and CDR2 are SNHLY and FYNNEI. CDR3 size: 16 residues. DNA of the CDR3: TGTGCCAGCAGTCGCTCGGGAGATACAGGGTACAATGAGCAGTTCTTC. This sequence encodes CASSRSGDTGYNEQFF. Together with reference TRBV2 and TRBJ2-1, the CDR3 gives the full variable domain: EPEVTQTPSHQVTQMGQEVILRCVPISNHLYFYWYRQILGQKVEFLVSFYNNEISEKSEIFDDQFSVERPDGSNFTLKIRSTKLEDSAMYFCASSRSGDTGYNEQFFGPGTRLTVL.

The chain couples TRBV20-1 to TRBJ2-7; D might be TRBD1 (6 bases). The germline gives CDR1 DFQATT, CDR2 SNEGSKA (reference sequence). Trimming took off 6 bases at V and 6 bases at J, with 18 bases between the two ends. This CDR3 has 13 amino acids. The CDR3 loop is CSADRTDRTEQYF. DNA of the CDR3: TGCAGTGCCGACCGGACAGATCGAACCGAGCAGTACTTC.

This clonotype has ten or more counts. The genes are TRBV11-2 and TRBJ1-1, with D uncertain. The germline gives CDR1 SGHAT, CDR2 FQNNGV. The CDR3 is 14 residues long. Trimming cost V 1 base and J 6 bases, with 12 bases left between them. The CDR3 coding sequence is TGTGCCAGCAGCTTAGGCTCTCTTCTTTCTGAAGCTTTCTTT. It specifies CASSLGSLLSEAFF.

This clonotype was seen more than once but under ten times. The chain joins TRBV4-1 to TRBJ2-1, with D perhaps matching TRBD2 (6 bases). Germline loops: CDR1 MGHRA, CDR2 YSYEKL. This CDR3 spans 14 amino acids. The V end was cut by 1 base, the J end by 8 bases, with 12 bases between. The CDR3 is CASSQGGLVHEQFF. The CDR3 coding sequence is TGCGCCAGCAGCCAAGGGGGACTGGTGCATGAGCAGTTCTTC.

This clonotype appeared a few times. For the CDR3, the DNA is TGTGCCAGCAGTTTATCGATTAGTTGGCCTAGCTCCTATAATTCACCCCTCCACTTT. Translating it yields CASSLSISWPSSYNSPLHF. This chain joins TRBV27 and TRBJ1-6; D call uncertain. The CDR3 is 19 residues long. V was pared by 0 bases and J by 0 bases, with 15 bases between. CDR1 is MNHEY and CDR2 is SMNVEV in the germline V gene (reference sequence).

In its sample, this clonotype was seen a few times. This chain joins TRBV11-2 and TRBJ1-2; possible D gene TRBD1, 6 bases. V gave up 3 bases and J gave up 5 bases, with 16 bases separating them. Germline V gives CDR1 SGHAT, CDR2 FQNNGV. This CDR3 is 15 amino acids long. The CDR3 region is CASSLLGGASYGYTF. In DNA form, the CDR3 reads TGTGCCAGCAGCTTGCTGGGGGGCGCATCTTATGGCTACACCTTC.

The rearrangement joins TRBV5-8 to TRBJ1-5; D possibly corresponds to TRBD1 (6 bases). Germline-derived CDR1 and CDR2 are SGHTS and YDEGEE. V lost 0 bases and J lost 3, with 10 bases in between. The CDR3 is 15 amino acids. This CDR3 reads CASSLGTVFNQPQHF. DNA of the CDR3: TGTGCCAGCAGCTTGGGGACAGTTTTCAATCAGCCCCAGCATTTT.

This clonotype came up many times. The chain joins TRBV20-1 to TRBJ2-7; 8 nucleotides match TRBD1. CDR1 is DFQATT and CDR2 is SNEGSKA in the germline V gene (reference sequence). CDR3 length: 13 residues. Trimming cost V 3 bases and J 6 bases; bases outside gene matches: 7. In DNA, the CDR3 is TGCAGTGCTAGCTCAGGGGGCTCGGTCGAGCAGTACTTC. Its protein is CSASSGGSVEQYF.

The chain couples TRBV2 to TRBJ2-7; D unclear. CDR1 and CDR2 (germline): SNHLY, FYNNEI. The CDR3 length is 14 residues. V was trimmed by 4 bases and J by 3 bases, leaving 13 bases between them. In nucleotides, the CDR3 is TGTGCCAGCAGTGCTGACACGGTTTTCTACGAGCAGTACTTC. Translation: CASSADTVFYEQYF.

The genes are TRBV3-1 and TRBJ1-6; D gene uncertain. Germline CDR1 reads LGHDT; CDR2 reads YNNKEL (reference sequence). V was trimmed by 4 bases and J by 6 bases, leaving 10 bases between them. The CDR3 is made up of 14 amino acids. CDR3 amino acids: CASSRANRNSPLHF. In DNA, the CDR3 is TGTGCCAGCAGCCGCGCGAACCGTAATTCACCCCTCCACTTT.